The 3 T cell receptor beta chains reported below all come from one sample, sequenced in a study of patients and donors after allogeneic stem cell transplantation (dated by TCRdb to the early 2020s). Library preparation used RT-PCR. The sequencer was a NextSeq 550. The public reads were reanalyzed by TCRdb: fastp trimming at Q25, MiXCR alignment, in-frame beta chains only. Identical CDR3 protein sequences are pooled into one entry, listed with their most common genes and DNA. Counted in this sample were around 82,000 distinct CDR3 sequences; roughly 5.1% of them appeared once. The top ten constitute roughly 2.5% of the sample. The sample taken for sequencing was blood, either unsorted or a sorted T cell fraction (not recorded which). These receptor sequences come from a human donor who was either an allogeneic HSCT recipient or a stem cell or donor lymphocyte infusion donor (not recorded which). It is not recorded whose cells these are; they may come from a transplant donor.

This clonotype was observed a few times. The genes are TRBV7-2 and TRBJ2-7; D gene uncertain. Germline CDR1 reads SGHTA; CDR2 reads FQGNSA. This CDR3 spans 13 amino acids. V lost 4 bases to trimming and J lost 3 bases, with 10 bases between them. The CDR3 nucleotides read TGTGCCAGCAGCTGGGAAGTGGGCTACGAGCAGTACTTC. Protein: CASSWEVGYEQYF.

Many counts were recorded for this clonotype. V gene TRBV4-2 combines with J gene TRBJ1-3; D ambiguous. The CDR3 sequence is 15 residues long. V dropped 1 base and J dropped 4 bases, with 11 bases sitting between them. CDR1 is LGHNA and CDR2 is YNFKEQ in the germline V gene. The CDR3 reads CASSQGPGEGNTIYF. As DNA, the CDR3 is TGTGCCAGCAGCCAAGGTCCTGGGGAGGGAAACACCATATATTTT.

This clonotype showed up many times. The gene calls are TRBV7-9 and TRBJ1-6; possible D gene TRBD1, 5 bases. CDR1 and CDR2 (germline): SEHNR, FQNEAQ (reference sequence). This CDR3 is built from 14 residues. V shed 4 bases and J shed 10 bases, with 14 bases lying between them. CDR3 nucleotide sequence: TGTGCCAGCAGCTCAGGACACGGTCTATCACCCCTCCACTTT. This codes for CASSSGHGLSPLHF.